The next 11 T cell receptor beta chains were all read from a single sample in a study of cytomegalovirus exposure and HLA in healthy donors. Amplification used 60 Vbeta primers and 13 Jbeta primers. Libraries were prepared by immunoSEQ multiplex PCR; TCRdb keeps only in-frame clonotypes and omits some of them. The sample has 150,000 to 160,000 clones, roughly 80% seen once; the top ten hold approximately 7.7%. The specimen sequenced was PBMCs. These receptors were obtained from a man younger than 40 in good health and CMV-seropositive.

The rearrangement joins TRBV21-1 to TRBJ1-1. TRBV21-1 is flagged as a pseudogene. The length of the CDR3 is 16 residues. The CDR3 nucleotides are TGTGCCAGCAGCAAAGAGGTCCCGGCGGAGGGCACTGAAGCTTTCTTT. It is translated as CASSKEVPAEGTEAFF.

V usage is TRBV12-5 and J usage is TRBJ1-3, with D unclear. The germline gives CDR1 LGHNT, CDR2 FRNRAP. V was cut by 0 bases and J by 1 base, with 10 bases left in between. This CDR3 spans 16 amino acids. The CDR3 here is CASGLVSGPSGNTIYF. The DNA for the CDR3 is TGTGCTAGTGGTTTGGTATCAGGCCCATCTGGAAACACCATATATTTT. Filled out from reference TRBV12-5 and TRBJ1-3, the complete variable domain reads DARVTQTPRHKVTEMGQEVTMRCQPILGHNTVFWYRQTMMQGLELLAYFRNRAPLDDSGMPKDRFSAEMPDATLATLKIQPSEPRDSAVYFCASGLVSGPSGNTIYFGEGSWLTVV.

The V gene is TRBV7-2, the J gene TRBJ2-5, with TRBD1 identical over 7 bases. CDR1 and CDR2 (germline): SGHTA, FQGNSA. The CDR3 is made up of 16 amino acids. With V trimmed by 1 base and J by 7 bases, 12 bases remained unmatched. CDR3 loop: CASSLGTGGPSGTQYF. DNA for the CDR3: TGTGCCAGCAGCTTAGGGACAGGTGGACCTAGTGGGACCCAGTACTTC.

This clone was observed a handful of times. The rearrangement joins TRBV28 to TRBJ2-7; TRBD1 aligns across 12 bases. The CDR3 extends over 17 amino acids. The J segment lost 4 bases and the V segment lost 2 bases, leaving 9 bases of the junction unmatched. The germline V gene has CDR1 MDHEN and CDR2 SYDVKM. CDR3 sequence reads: CASSLDLGTGGTYEQYF. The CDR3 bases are TGTGCCAGCAGTTTAGATCTAGGGACAGGGGGCACGTACGAGCAGTACTTC.

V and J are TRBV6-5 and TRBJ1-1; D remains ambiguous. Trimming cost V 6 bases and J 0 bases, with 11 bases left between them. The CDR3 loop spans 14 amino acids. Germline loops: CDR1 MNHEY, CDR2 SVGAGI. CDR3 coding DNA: TGTGCCAGCAGCGCTCACAGTCTGAACACTGAAGCTTTCTTT. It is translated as CASSAHSLNTEAFF.

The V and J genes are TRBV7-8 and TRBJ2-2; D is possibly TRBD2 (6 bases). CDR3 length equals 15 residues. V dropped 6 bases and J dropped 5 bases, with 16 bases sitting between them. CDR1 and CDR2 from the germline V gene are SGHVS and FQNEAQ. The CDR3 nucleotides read TGTGCCAGCAGTCTTTCGGCAGGGAGGACCGGGGAGCTGTTTTTT. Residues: CASSLSAGRTGELFF.

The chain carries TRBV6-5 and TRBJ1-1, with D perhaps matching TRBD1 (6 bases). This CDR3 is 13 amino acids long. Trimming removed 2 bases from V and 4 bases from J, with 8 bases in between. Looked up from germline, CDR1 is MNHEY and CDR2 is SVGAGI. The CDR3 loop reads CASSYGQSTEAFF. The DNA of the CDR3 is TGTGCCAGCAGTTACGGACAGAGCACTGAAGCTTTCTTT.

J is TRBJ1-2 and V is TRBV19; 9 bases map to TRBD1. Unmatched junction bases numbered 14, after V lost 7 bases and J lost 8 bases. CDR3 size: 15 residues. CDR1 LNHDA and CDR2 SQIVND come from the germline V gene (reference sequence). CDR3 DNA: TGTGCCAGTAACACCGGGACAGGGTCCGGCAGGGGCTACACCTTC. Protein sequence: CASNTGTGSGRGYTF.

Here the CDR3 DNA reads TGTGCCAGCAGTTCAAATTTTGCCGCGACTTTCTTT. Its protein product is CASSSNFAATFF. The chain uses TRBV28 and TRBJ1-1; no reliable D call. The germline CDR1 and CDR2 sequences are MDHEN and SYDVKM. This CDR3 has 12 amino acids. Trimming left V 4 bases short and J 12 bases short, with 15 bases between.

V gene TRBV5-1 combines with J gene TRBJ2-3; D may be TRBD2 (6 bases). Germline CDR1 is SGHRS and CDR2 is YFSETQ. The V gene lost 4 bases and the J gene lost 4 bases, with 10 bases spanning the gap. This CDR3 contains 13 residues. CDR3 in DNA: TGCGCCAGCAGCGCGGGCGGGGCAGATACGCAGTATTTT. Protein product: CASSAGGADTQYF.

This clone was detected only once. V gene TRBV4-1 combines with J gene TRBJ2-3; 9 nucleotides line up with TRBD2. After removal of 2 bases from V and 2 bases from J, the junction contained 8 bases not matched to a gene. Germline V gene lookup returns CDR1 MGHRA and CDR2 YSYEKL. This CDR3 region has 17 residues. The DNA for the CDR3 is TGCGCCAGCAGCCAAAGGGCTAGCGGGGCCATCACAGATACGCAGTATTTT. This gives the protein CASSQRASGAITDTQYF.